The 17 T cell receptor beta chains given below trace back to one sample, sequenced in a study of OX40 agonist ivuxolimab in advanced cancers. The method was immunoSEQ multiplex PCR; TCRdb's version includes in-frame clones alone and lacks a portion of them. The sample holds around 80,000 clones, roughly 90% seen once. Sequencing was performed on CD4+ or CD8+ T cells sorted from blood, taken in a trial of the OX40 agonist ivuxolimab. The receptor set was obtained from an adult with an advanced solid tumor such as melanoma, head and neck, liver or kidney cancer.

The rearrangement uses TRBV11-2 and TRBJ2-1; TRBD2 matches 8 bases. This CDR3 is built from 19 residues. V lost 6 bases and J lost 3; bases outside the gene matches: 19. CDR1 is SGHAT and CDR2 is FQNNGV in the germline V gene. CDR3 nucleotides: TGTGCCAGCAGTTTAATTGAGCGGGGGATCTTTCCAAACTACAATGAGCAGTTCTTC. Protein product: CASSLIERGIFPNYNEQFF.

The V gene is TRBV29-1, the J gene TRBJ1-1; maybe TRBD1 (6 bases). The germline V and J ends were trimmed by 2 bases and 3 bases, with 7 bases remaining between them. Germline V gives CDR1 SQVTM, CDR2 ANQGSEA. The length of the CDR3 is 12 residues. CDR3 in DNA: TGCAGCGTTGAACCAGGGGACACTGAAGCTTTCTTT. Its translation is CSVEPGDTEAFF.

In its sample, this clone was seen once. The gene calls are TRBV27 and TRBJ2-3; the D is unclear. Trimming took 4 bases from V and 6 from J, leaving 8 bases between them. This CDR3 is built from 12 residues. The germline V gene has CDR1 MNHEY and CDR2 SMNVEV (reference sequence). DNA of the CDR3: TGTGCCAGCAGTTCCTATGGGGATACGCAGTATTTT. Translation gives CASSSYGDTQYF.

The genes are TRBV9 and TRBJ1-4; no clear D. The CDR3 loop spans 14 amino acids. The ends were cut back, 4 bases at V and 2 bases at J, with 9 bases in the middle. CDR1 and CDR2 (germline): SGDLS, YYNGEE. DNA of the CDR3: TGTGCCAGCAGCCCATCATCGACTAATGAAAAACTGTTTTTT. Translation: CASSPSSTNEKLFF.

The V and J genes are TRBV7-3 and TRBJ2-1; D is perhaps TRBD1 or TRBD2 (6 bases each). Deletions cut 4 bases from V and 2 bases from J, with 12 bases between. Looked up from germline, CDR1 is SGHTA and CDR2 is FQGTGA. The CDR3 is 15 residues long. The CDR3 DNA reads TGTGCCAGCAGCTCAGCCGGGGGCGCCTACAATGAGCAGTTCTTC. It is translated as CASSSAGGAYNEQFF. The full variable domain, with the rest looked up from reference TRBV7-3 and TRBJ2-1, is GAGVSQTPSNKVTEKGKYVELRCDPISGHTALYWYRQSLGQGPEFLIYFQGTGAADDSGLPNDRFFAVRPEGSVSTLKIQRTERGDSAVYLCASSSAGGAYNEQFFGPGTRLTVL.

As regards this clone: Other DNA sequences from this sample encode an identical CDR3 as well. V gene TRBV15 combines with J gene TRBJ2-5; D is undetermined. CDR1 and CDR2 from the germline V gene are LNHNV and YYDKDF (reference sequence). The CDR3 is made up of 13 amino acids. The V end lost 1 base, the J end lost 4 bases, and 7 bases lay between the germline ends. In DNA form, the CDR3 reads TGTGCCACCAGCAGAGGGGGTGGAGAGACCCAGTACTTC. It translates to CATSRGGGETQYF.

Here the CDR3 DNA reads TGCGCCAGCAGCTTGGAGGTAGCGGCAACTAGCACAGATACGCAGTATTTT. It is translated as CASSLEVAATSTDTQYF. This sequence joins TRBV5-1 and TRBJ2-3; TRBD2 might be the D (6 bases). The CDR3 sequence is 17 residues long. V lost 0 bases and J 0 bases, leaving 14 bases between the germline ends. Per the germline V gene, CDR1 is SGHRS and CDR2 is YFSETQ.

The CDR3 spells CATTNRGGVGEKLFF. As DNA, the CDR3 is TGTGCCACCACGAATCGGGGGGGAGTCGGTGAAAAACTGTTTTTT. The rearrangement joins TRBV19 to TRBJ1-4, with D possibly TRBD1 on 5 matching bases. The CDR3 extends over 15 amino acids. The V end lost 10 bases, the J end lost 7 bases, and 22 bases lay between the germline ends. From germline, CDR1 is LNHDA and CDR2 SQIVND (reference sequence).

The chain employs TRBV5-1 and TRBJ2-2, with D possibly being TRBD2 (6 bases). Germline V gene sequence: CDR1 SGHRS, CDR2 YFSETQ. CDR3 length: 14 amino acids. V shed 3 bases and J shed 7 bases, with 13 bases lying between them. The CDR3 sequence is CASSSGLLDGELFF. Written as DNA, the CDR3 is TGCGCCAGCAGCTCGGGACTCCTAGACGGGGAGCTGTTTTTT.

This sequence joins TRBV14 and TRBJ2-2, with TRBD1 as a possible D gene (6 bases). The V end was cut by 6 bases, the J end by 0 bases, with 11 bases between. Looked up from germline, CDR1 is SGHDN and CDR2 is FVKESK. This CDR3 comprises 15 residues. CDR3 sequence (DNA): TGTGCCAGCAGTCCCGGGACACCGAACACCGGGGAGCTGTTTTTT. The encoded protein is CASSPGTPNTGELFF.

The J gene is TRBJ2-7, the V gene TRBV5-1; possibly TRBD2 for D (7 bases). Germline CDR1 reads SGHRS; CDR2 reads YFSETQ. The CDR3 is 15 amino acids. Trimming cost V 0 bases and J 13 bases, with 23 bases left between them. The CDR3 DNA follows: TGCGCCAGCAGCTTGGCCCCTTCGGCGGGGGCGCTACTATACTTC. Translated, it gives CASSLAPSAGALLYF.

The gene calls are TRBV6-1 and TRBJ2-1, with a weak D call TRBD1 (5 bases). Trimming removed 7 bases from V and 8 bases from J, with 18 bases in between. This CDR3 region has 14 residues. The germline gives CDR1 MNHNS, CDR2 SASEGT. Here the CDR3 reads CASTPSAGIHEQFF. DNA for the CDR3: TGTGCCAGCACTCCCTCTGCAGGGATCCATGAGCAGTTCTTC.

This clone was seen just once. The V and J genes are TRBV5-4 and TRBJ1-6, with a tentative D call TRBD1 (5 bases). This CDR3 comprises 12 residues. V was shortened by 4 bases and J by 10 bases, with 9 bases between the two germline ends. CDR1 is SGHNT and CDR2 is YYREEE in the germline V gene (reference sequence). CDR3 in DNA: TGTGCCAGCAGCGGACGGGGGTCACCCCTCCACTTT. It codes for CASSGRGSPLHF.

The chain links TRBV7-9 to TRBJ2-3; 9 positions agree with TRBD1. The CDR3 length is 16 residues. CDR1 is SEHNR, CDR2 FQNEAQ, per germline (reference sequence). J lost 0 bases, V lost 5 bases, and 6 bases had no gene match. CDR3 region: CASSPQGQGSTDTQYF. The CDR3 DNA follows: TGTGCCAGCAGCCCCCAGGGACAGGGCAGCACAGATACGCAGTATTTT.

V gene TRBV5-1 combines with J gene TRBJ2-1; D is unresolved. V lost 3 bases to trimming and J lost 9 bases, with 7 bases between them. This CDR3 region has 11 residues. Germline values: CDR1 SGHRS, CDR2 YFSETQ. The CDR3 sequence is CASSYPGEQFF. DNA of the CDR3: TGCGCCAGCAGCTACCCGGGTGAGCAGTTCTTC.

The V gene is TRBV19, the J gene TRBJ1-2, with TRBD1 matching over 8 bases. The V segment lost 6 bases and the J segment 3 bases; nucleotides outside the gene matches: 3. Germline CDR1 reads LNHDA; CDR2 reads SQIVND (reference sequence). This CDR3 contains 13 residues. The CDR3 DNA sequence: TGTGCCAGTAGCATGACAGGGGACTATGGCTACACCTTC. It is translated as CASSMTGDYGYTF.

The rearrangement links TRBV5-4 to TRBJ2-1, with D perhaps matching TRBD2 (6 bases). This CDR3 comprises 15 residues. Germline CDR1 is SGHNT and CDR2 is YYREEE (reference sequence). V was shortened by 0 bases and J by 7 bases, with 14 bases between the two germline ends. The CDR3: CASSLVGGEVNEQFF. The CDR3 DNA reads TGTGCCAGCAGCTTGGTCGGGGGAGAGGTGAATGAGCAGTTCTTC.